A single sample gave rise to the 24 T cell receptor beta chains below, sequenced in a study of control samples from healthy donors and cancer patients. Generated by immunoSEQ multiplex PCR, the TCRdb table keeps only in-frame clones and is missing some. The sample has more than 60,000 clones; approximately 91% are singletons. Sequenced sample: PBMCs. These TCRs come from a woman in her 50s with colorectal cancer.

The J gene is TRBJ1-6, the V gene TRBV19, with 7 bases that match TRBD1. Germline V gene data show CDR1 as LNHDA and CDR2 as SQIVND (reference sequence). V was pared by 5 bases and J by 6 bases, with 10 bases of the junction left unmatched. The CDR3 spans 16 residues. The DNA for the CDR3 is TGTGCCAGTAGTCAAGTCAGGGGGGGACCTAATTCACCCCTCCACTTT. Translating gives CASSQVRGGPNSPLHF.

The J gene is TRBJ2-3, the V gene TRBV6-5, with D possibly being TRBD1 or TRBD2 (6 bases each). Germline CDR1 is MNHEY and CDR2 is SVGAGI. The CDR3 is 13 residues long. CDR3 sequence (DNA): TGTGCAACCAGAGGGGGGCCCCGGGGGACGCAGTATTTT. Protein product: CATRGGPRGTQYF.

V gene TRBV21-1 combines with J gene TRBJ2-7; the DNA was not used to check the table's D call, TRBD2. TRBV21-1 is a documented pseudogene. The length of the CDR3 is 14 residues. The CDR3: CASSPKGGTYEQYV. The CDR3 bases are TGTGCCAGCAGCCCTAAAGGCGGGACGTACGAGCAGTACGTC.

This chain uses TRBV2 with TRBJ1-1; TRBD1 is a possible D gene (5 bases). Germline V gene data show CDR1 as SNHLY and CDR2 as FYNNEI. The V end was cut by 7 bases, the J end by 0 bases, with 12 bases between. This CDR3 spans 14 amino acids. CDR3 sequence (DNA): TGTGCCAGCACGCTCATGGGGGTGAACACTGAAGCTTTCTTT. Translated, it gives CASTLMGVNTEAFF.

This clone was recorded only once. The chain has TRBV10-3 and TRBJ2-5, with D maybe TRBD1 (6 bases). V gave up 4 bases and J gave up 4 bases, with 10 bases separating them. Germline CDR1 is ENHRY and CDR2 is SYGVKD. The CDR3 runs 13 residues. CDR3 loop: CAISVTGSETQYF. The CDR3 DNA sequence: TGTGCCATCAGTGTTACAGGGTCAGAGACCCAGTACTTC.

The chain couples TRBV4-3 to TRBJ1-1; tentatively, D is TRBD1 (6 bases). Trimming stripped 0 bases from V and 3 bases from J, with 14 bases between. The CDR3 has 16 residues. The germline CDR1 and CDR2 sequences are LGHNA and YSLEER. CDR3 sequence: CASSQDQTGLYTEAFF. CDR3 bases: TGCGCCAGCAGCCAAGATCAGACAGGTTTGTACACTGAAGCTTTCTTT.

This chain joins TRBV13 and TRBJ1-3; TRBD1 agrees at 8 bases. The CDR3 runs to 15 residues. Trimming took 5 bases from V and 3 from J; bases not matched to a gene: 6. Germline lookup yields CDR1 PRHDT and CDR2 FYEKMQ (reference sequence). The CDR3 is CASSPGTGLGNTIYF. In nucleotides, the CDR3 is TGTGCCAGCAGCCCCGGGACAGGTCTTGGAAACACCATATATTTT.

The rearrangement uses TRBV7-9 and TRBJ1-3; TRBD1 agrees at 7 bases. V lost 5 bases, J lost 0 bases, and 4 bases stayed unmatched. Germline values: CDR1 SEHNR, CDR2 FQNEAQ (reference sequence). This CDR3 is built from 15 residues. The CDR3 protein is CASSLGTASGNTIYF. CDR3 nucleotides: TGTGCCAGCAGCCTAGGGACAGCCTCTGGAAACACCATATATTTT.

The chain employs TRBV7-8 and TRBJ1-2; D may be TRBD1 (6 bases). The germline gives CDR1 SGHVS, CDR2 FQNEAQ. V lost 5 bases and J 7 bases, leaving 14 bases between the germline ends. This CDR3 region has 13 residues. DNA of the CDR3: TGTGCCAGCAGCCCGTCAGGACAGAGTGGCTACACCTTC. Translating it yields CASSPSGQSGYTF.

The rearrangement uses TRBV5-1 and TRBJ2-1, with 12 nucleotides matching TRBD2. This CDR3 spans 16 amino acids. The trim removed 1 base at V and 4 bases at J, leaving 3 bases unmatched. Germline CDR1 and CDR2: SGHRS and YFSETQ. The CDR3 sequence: CASSLNLAGGYNEQFF. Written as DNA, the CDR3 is TGCGCCAGCAGCTTGAACCTAGCGGGGGGGTACAATGAGCAGTTCTTC.

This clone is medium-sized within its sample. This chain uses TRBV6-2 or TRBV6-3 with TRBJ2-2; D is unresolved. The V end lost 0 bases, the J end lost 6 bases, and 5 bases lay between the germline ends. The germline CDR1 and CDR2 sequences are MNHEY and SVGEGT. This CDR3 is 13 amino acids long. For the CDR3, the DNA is TGTGCCAGCAGTTACTCGACCGCCGGGGAGCTGTTTTTT. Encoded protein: CASSYSTAGELFF.

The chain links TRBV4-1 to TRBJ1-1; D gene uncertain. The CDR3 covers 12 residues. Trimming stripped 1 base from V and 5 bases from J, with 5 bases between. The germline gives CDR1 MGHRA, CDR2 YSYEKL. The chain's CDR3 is CASSQGYTEAFF. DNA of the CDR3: TGCGCCAGCAGCCAAGGGTATACTGAAGCTTTCTTT.

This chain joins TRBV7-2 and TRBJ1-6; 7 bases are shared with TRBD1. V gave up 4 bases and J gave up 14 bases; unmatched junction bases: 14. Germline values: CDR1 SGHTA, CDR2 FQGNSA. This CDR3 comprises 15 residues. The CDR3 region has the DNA TGTGCCAGCAGCTCACCGGGACAGCCATCCAAGGCCCTCCACTTT. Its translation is CASSSPGQPSKALHF.

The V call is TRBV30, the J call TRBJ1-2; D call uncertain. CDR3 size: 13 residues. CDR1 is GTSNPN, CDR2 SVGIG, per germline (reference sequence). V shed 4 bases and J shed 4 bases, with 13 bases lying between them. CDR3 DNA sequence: TGTGCCTGGACGGGCTGGCGGAGCTATGGCTACACCTTC. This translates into CAWTGWRSYGYTF.

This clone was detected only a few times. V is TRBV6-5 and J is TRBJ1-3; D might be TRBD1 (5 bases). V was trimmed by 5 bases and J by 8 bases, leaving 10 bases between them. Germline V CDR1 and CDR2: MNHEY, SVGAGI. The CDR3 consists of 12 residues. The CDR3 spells CASSTEGDTIYF. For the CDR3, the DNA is TGTGCCAGCAGTACGGAAGGGGACACCATATATTTT.

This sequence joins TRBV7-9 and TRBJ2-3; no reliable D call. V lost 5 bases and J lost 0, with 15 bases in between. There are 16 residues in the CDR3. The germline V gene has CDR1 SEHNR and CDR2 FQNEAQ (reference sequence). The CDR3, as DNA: TGTGCCAGCAGCCCGCTTCGCATTGCTAGCACAGATACGCAGTATTTT. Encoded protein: CASSPLRIASTDTQYF. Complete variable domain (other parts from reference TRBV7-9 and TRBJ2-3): DTGVSQNPRHKITKRGQNVTFRCDPISEHNRLYWYRQTLGQGPEFLTYFQNEAQLEKSRLLSDRFSAERPKGSFSTLEIQRTEQGDSAMYLCASSPLRIASTDTQYFGPGTRLTVL.

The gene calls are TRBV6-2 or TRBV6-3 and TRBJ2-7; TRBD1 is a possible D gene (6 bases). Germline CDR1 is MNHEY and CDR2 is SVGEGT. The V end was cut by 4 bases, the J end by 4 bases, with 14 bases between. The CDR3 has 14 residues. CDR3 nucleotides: TGTGCCAGCAGTTCCGGACAGAGAAGTTACGAGCAGTACGTC. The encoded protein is CASSSGQRSYEQYV.

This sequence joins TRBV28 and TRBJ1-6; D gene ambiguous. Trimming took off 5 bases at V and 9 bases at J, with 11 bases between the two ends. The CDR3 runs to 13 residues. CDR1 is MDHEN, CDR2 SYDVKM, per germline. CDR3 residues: CASSPYSVSPLHF. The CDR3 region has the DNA TGTGCCAGCAGTCCCTACAGTGTTTCACCCCTCCACTTT.

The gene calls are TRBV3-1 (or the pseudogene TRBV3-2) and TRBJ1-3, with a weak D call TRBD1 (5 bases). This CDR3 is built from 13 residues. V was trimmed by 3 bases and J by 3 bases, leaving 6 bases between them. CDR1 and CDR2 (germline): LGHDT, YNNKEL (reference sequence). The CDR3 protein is CASSHDSGNTIYF. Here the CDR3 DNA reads TGTGCCAGCAGCCACGACAGTGGAAACACCATATATTTT.

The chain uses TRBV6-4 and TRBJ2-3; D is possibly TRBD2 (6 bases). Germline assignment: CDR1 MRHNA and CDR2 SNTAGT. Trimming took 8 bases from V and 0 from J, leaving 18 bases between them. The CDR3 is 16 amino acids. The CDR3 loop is CASPGPTGTSTDTQYF. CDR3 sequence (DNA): TGTGCCAGCCCGGGACCCACCGGGACTAGCACAGATACGCAGTATTTT.

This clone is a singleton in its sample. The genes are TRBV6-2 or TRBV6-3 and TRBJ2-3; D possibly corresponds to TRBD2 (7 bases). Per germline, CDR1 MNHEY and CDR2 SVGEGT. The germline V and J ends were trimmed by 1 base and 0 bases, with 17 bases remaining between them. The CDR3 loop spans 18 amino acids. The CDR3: CASSYFLQGRASTDTQYF. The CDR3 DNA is TGTGCCAGCAGTTACTTTCTTCAGGGGAGGGCGAGCACAGATACGCAGTATTTT.

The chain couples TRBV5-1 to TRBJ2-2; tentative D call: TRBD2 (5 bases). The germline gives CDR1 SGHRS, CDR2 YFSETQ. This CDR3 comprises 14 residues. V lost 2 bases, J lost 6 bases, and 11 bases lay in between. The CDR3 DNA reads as TGCGCCAGCAGCTTATTAGGAGCGGCCGGGGAGCTGTTTTTT. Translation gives CASSLLGAAGELFF.

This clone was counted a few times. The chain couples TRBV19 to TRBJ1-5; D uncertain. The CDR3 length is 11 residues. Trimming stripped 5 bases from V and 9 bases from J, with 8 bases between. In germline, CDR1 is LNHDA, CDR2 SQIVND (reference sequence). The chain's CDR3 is CASSFSGPQHF. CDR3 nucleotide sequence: TGTGCCAGTAGTTTCTCAGGGCCCCAGCATTTT.

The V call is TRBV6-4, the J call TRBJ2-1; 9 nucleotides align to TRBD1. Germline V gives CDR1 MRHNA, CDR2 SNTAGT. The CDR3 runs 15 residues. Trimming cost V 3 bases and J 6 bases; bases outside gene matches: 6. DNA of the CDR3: TGTGCCAGCAGTGAACAGGGGGCGCCCCTCAATGAGCAGTTCTTC. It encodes CASSEQGAPLNEQFF.